This T cell receptor (beta chain) was obtained from a study of CD8+ T cells in alopecia areata. Whole-study results and caveats: Lesional scalp displayed greater clonality than normal scalp, most notably in alopecia totalis/universalis.

Germline lookup yields CDR1 LGHNA and CDR2 YSLEER. Trimming cost V 3 bases and J 3 bases, with 9 bases left between them. This CDR3 region has 14 residues. The study team obtained lesional scalp punch biopsies and peripheral blood from alopecia areata patients. Isolated RNA was reverse transcribed into cDNA used as the sequencing template. The data were produced by immunoSEQ multiplex PCR, yet TCRdb's version contains in-frame clones alone and is incomplete. In the table there are some 170,000 clones, almost 65% of which are singletons. A few counts support this clone. Its target is not known. The sequence derives from a human donor with alopecia areata. The chain uses TRBV4-3 and TRBJ1-5; D is possibly TRBD1 (6 bases). The sequencing used CD4+ T cells sorted from blood, collected at week 0. The CDR3: CASSHGQSNQPQHF. The CDR3 DNA reads TGCGCCAGCAGCCACGGACAGTCCAATCAGCCCCAGCATTTT.